This T cell receptor beta chain was recorded in a study of patients and donors after allogeneic stem cell transplantation. TCRdb recomputed calls from the RT-PCR reads with MiXCR, one row per CDR3 protein. This table holds about a million distinct CDR3 sequences, roughly 18% found once. The CDR3 is 16 amino acids. The ends lost 6 bases at V and 0 bases at J; junction bases unmatched: 11. The V gene's germline CDR1 is DFQATT and CDR2 SNEGSKA (reference sequence). This rearrangement joins TRBV20-1 to TRBJ2-1, with 7 bases that match TRBD2. Source material: blood, either unsorted or a sorted T cell fraction (not recorded which). This receptor was taken from a human donor who was either an allogeneic HSCT recipient or a stem cell or donor lymphocyte infusion donor (not recorded which). It is not recorded whose cells these are; they may come from a transplant donor. In nucleotides, the CDR3 is TGCAGTGCCCGGGGCAGCGGGGCTAGCTCCTACAATGAGCAGTTCTTC. Its protein is CSARGSGASSYNEQFF.